What follows are 18 T cell receptor beta chains derived from one specimen sequenced in a study of blood T cell repertoires in COVID-19. This table comes from immunoSEQ multiplex PCR, and its TCRdb copy is limited to in-frame clones, with some not included. The profile shows tens of thousands of clones, roughly 91% of them singletons. The specimen sequenced was PBMCs or T cells enriched from blood (not recorded which). These receptors all stem from a woman between 45 and 60 years old with acute COVID-19.

This clone was seen only a few times. This chain links TRBV5-1 with TRBJ2-1; 10 bases are a match to TRBD1. Germline V gene data show CDR1 as SGHRS and CDR2 as YFSETQ. This CDR3 is built from 15 residues. The J segment lost 5 bases and the V segment lost 3 bases, leaving 5 bases of the junction unmatched. CDR3: CASSSGQGLHNEQFF. CDR3 DNA sequence: TGCGCCAGCAGCTCGGGACAGGGGTTACACAATGAGCAGTTCTTC.

The V call is TRBV5-4, the J call TRBJ2-7; D gene unclear. The CDR3 runs 11 residues. V lost 0 bases to trimming and J lost 6 bases, with 4 bases between them. Germline V lookup: CDR1 SGHNT, CDR2 YYREEE (reference sequence). The CDR3: CASSLVGEQYF. CDR3 bases: TGTGCCAGCAGCTTGGTCGGCGAGCAGTACTTC. Full variable domain (outside the CDR3, taken from reference TRBV5-4 and TRBJ2-7): ETGVTQSPTHLIKTRGQQVTLRCSSQSGHNTVSWYQQALGQGPQFIFQYYREEENGRGNFPPRFSGLQFPNYSSELNVNALELDDSALYLCASSLVGEQYFGPGTRLTVT.

The CDR3 loop is CATRTSPNTGELFF. For the CDR3, the DNA is TGTGCCACCCGGACTAGCCCGAACACCGGGGAGCTGTTTTTT. The chain employs TRBV6-6 and TRBJ2-2; TRBD2 matches 8 bases. The CDR3 has 14 amino acids. Germline-derived CDR1 and CDR2 are MNHNY and SVGAGI (reference sequence). V lost 10 bases, J lost 0 bases, and 4 bases stayed unmatched.

This clone was seen a handful of times. This chain links TRBV9 with TRBJ2-7; 9 positions match TRBD1. The CDR3 extends over 18 amino acids. Germline-derived CDR1 and CDR2 are SGDLS and YYNGEE. J gave up 4 bases and V 4 bases, and 18 bases lay outside the gene matches. CDR3 loop: CASSRGLMDRGEGYEQYF. CDR3 nucleotides: TGTGCCAGCAGCCGAGGCCTCATGGACAGGGGAGAGGGTTACGAGCAGTACTTC.

The V gene is TRBV18, the J gene TRBJ2-1, with D tentatively TRBD2 (5 bases). The CDR3 is made up of 17 amino acids. Germline CDR1 is KGHSH and CDR2 is LQKENI. V shed 1 base and J shed 4 bases, with 17 bases lying between them. CDR3 amino acids: CASSPRRVAIGYNEQFF. The CDR3 DNA is TGTGCCAGCTCACCACGGCGCGTAGCGATCGGTTACAATGAGCAGTTCTTC.

This clone was seen many times. This chain uses TRBV5-8 with TRBJ2-1; 7 bases are shared with TRBD1. The V gene's germline CDR1 is SGHTS and CDR2 YDEGEE. Germline trimming cut 3 bases from V and 7 bases from J; bases unmatched to any gene: 1. The CDR3 covers 12 residues. CDR3 region: CASSSQGNEQFF. The DNA of the CDR3 is TGTGCCAGCAGCTCACAGGGGAATGAGCAGTTCTTC.

The chain links TRBV2 to TRBJ2-2; no definite D call. CDR3 length: 13 amino acids. The germline V and J ends were trimmed by 4 bases and 7 bases, with 10 bases remaining between them. Germline assignment: CDR1 SNHLY and CDR2 FYNNEI. The CDR3 is CASSVLDRGELFF. DNA of the CDR3: TGTGCCAGCAGTGTTTTAGATCGCGGGGAGCTGTTTTTT.

The chain joins TRBV27 to TRBJ1-2; D is unresolved. The CDR3 has 14 residues. V lost 3 bases, J lost 4 bases, and 12 bases lay in between. Germline lookup yields CDR1 MNHEY and CDR2 SMNVEV (reference sequence). In DNA form, the CDR3 reads TGTGCCAGCAGTTTGGTGGGAGGCGGCTATGGCTACACCTTC. It codes for CASSLVGGGYGYTF.

The CDR3 region has the DNA TGTGCCAGCAGCCTTGACAGGGTTAACAATGAGCAGTTCTTC. Translation: CASSLDRVNNEQFF. This rearrangement joins TRBV11-2 to TRBJ2-1, with 7 positions matching TRBD1. The CDR3 is 14 residues long. Per germline, CDR1 SGHAT and CDR2 FQNNGV. Trimming cost V 5 bases and J 5 bases; bases outside gene matches: 6. The full variable domain, with the rest looked up from reference TRBV11-2 and TRBJ2-1, is EAGVAQSPRYKIIEKRQSVAFWCNPISGHATLYWYQQILGQGPKLLIQFQNNGVVDDSQLPKDRFSAERLKGVDSTLKIQPAKLEDSAVYLCASSLDRVNNEQFFGPGTRLTVL.

The rearrangement links TRBV3-1 (or the pseudogene TRBV3-2) to TRBJ2-1; 10 bases are a match to TRBD2. The CDR3 totals 15 residues. Germline trimming cut 5 bases from V and 5 bases from J; bases unmatched to any gene: 6. The germline V gene encodes CDR1 LGHDT and CDR2 YNNKEL (reference sequence). Here the CDR3 reads CASSSGTSDHNEQFF. CDR3 sequence (DNA): TGTGCCAGCAGCTCCGGGACTAGCGACCACAATGAGCAGTTCTTC.

The chain carries TRBV29-1 and TRBJ1-3; 7 nucleotides match TRBD1. J lost 0 bases, V lost 6 bases, and 2 bases had no gene match. Per germline, CDR1 SQVTM and CDR2 ANQGSEA. The CDR3 is 13 amino acids. DNA for the CDR3: TGCAGCGTCGGGGACAGCTCTGGAAACACCATATATTTT. As protein: CSVGDSSGNTIYF.

The CDR3 here is CASSQQGQGGYEQYF. CDR3 sequence (DNA): TGTGCCAGCAGCCAACAGGGACAGGGGGGCTACGAGCAGTACTTC. V is TRBV3-1 (or the pseudogene TRBV3-2) and J is TRBJ2-7; 11 bases are shared with TRBD1. The ends lost 2 bases at V and 3 bases at J; junction bases unmatched: 3. Germline lookup yields CDR1 LGHDT and CDR2 YNNKEL (reference sequence). The CDR3 length is 15 residues.

The V call is TRBV9, the J call TRBJ1-1; 9 bases fit TRBD1. The germline V gene has CDR1 SGDLS and CDR2 YYNGEE. The CDR3 runs to 16 residues. Losses at the gene ends were 0 bases for V and 2 bases for J; bases not matched to a gene: 5. The CDR3 reads CASSVAGTGFNTEAFF. In DNA, the CDR3 is TGTGCCAGCAGCGTAGCAGGGACAGGGTTTAACACTGAAGCTTTCTTT.

V usage is TRBV19 and J usage is TRBJ2-6; 12 nucleotides match TRBD2. The CDR3 totals 18 residues. Germline CDR1 is LNHDA and CDR2 is SQIVND (reference sequence). V was pared by 8 bases and J by 0 bases, with 8 bases of the junction left unmatched. In DNA form, the CDR3 reads TGTGCCAGTCGAAATGGACTAGCGGGATCCTCTGGGGCCAACGTCCTGACTTTC. It is translated as CASRNGLAGSSGANVLTF.

The chain employs TRBV12-3 or TRBV12-4 and TRBJ1-1; a weak D match, TRBD1 (5 bases). The CDR3 extends over 12 amino acids. V lost 6 bases to trimming and J lost 10 bases, with 15 bases between them. In DNA form, the CDR3 reads TGTGCCAGCAGGGGGTCCAGGGTCGGAGCTTTCTTT. It specifies CASRGSRVGAFF.

The chain joins TRBV12-3 or TRBV12-4 to TRBJ1-1; TRBD1 matches 7 bases. This CDR3 spans 12 amino acids. V gave up 6 bases and J gave up 7 bases; unmatched junction bases: 5. As DNA, the CDR3 is TGTGCCAGCAGGCCTAACAGGGGTGAAGCTTTCTTT. The encoded protein is CASRPNRGEAFF.

The chain recombines TRBV18 with TRBJ2-2; perhaps TRBD1 as D (5 bases). Trimming cost V 4 bases and J 2 bases, with 14 bases left between them. The CDR3 loop spans 16 amino acids. CDR1 and CDR2 from the germline V gene are KGHSH and LQKENI. The CDR3 nucleotides read TGTGCCAGCTCACTAACGATGGGGCGTAACACCGGGGAGCTGTTTTTT. Protein sequence: CASSLTMGRNTGELFF. The full variable domain, with the rest looked up from reference TRBV18 and TRBJ2-2, is NAGVMQNPRHLVRRRGQEARLRCSPMKGHSHVYWYRQLPEEGLKFMVYLQKENIIDESGMPKERFSAEFPKEGPSILRIQQVVRGDSAAYFCASSLTMGRNTGELFFGEGSRLTVL.

This chain links TRBV7-6 with TRBJ2-2; TRBD1 matches at 11 bases. Germline CDR1 reads SGHVS; CDR2 reads FNYEAQ. V lost 3 bases, J lost 4 bases, and 7 bases stayed unmatched. The CDR3 has 17 amino acids. The CDR3 loop is CASSFPGQGVGTGELFF. Written as DNA, the CDR3 is TGTGCCAGCAGCTTCCCGGGACAGGGGGTCGGCACCGGGGAGCTGTTTTTT.